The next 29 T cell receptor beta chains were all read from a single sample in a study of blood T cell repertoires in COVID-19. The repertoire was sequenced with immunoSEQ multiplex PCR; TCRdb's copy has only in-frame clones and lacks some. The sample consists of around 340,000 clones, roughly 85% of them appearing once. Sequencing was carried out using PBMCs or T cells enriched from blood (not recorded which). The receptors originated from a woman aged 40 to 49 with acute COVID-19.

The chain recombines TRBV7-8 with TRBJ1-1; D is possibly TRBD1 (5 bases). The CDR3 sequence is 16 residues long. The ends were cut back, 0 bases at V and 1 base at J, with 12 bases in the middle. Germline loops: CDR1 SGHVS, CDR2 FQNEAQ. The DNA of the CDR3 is TGTGCCAGCAGCTTAGCGCTCCAGGGTGGGAACACTGAAGCTTTCTTT. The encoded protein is CASSLALQGGNTEAFF.

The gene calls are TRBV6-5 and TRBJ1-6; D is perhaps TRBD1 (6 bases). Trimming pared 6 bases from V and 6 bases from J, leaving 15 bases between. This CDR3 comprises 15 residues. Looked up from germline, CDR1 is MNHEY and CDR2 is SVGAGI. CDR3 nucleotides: TGTGCCAGCAGGACCGGGACACAGCTTAATTCACCCCTCCACTTT. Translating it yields CASRTGTQLNSPLHF.

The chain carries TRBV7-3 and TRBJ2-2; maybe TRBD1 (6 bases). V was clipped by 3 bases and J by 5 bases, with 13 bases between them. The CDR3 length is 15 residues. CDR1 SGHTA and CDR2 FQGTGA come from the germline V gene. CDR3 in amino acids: CASSLGHTITGELFF. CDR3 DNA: TGTGCCAGCAGCTTGGGACACACGATAACCGGGGAGCTGTTTTTT.

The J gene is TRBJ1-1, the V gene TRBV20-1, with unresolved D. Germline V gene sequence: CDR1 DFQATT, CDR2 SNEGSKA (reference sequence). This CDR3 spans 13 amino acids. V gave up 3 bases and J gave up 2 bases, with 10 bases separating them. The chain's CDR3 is CSASGRVNTEAFF. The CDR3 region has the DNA TGCAGTGCTAGTGGGAGGGTTAACACTGAAGCTTTCTTT.

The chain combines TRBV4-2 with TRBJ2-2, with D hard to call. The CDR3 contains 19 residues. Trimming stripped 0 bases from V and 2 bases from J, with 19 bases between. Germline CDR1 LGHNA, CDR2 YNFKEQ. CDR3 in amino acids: CASSQDTGRPRSNTGELFF. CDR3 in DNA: TGTGCCAGCAGCCAAGATACGGGTCGGCCCCGGTCAAACACCGGGGAGCTGTTTTTT.

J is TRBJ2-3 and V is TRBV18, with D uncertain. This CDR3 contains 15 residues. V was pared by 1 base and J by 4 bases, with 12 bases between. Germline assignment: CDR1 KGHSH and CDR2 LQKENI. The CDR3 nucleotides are TGTGCCAGCTCACCACGCGCTGCAGGCGCAGATACGCAGTATTTT. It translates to CASSPRAAGADTQYF.

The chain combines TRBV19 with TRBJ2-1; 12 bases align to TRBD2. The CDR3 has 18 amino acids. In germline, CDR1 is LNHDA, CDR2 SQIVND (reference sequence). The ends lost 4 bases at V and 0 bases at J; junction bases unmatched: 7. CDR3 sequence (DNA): TGTGCCAGTAGTACGTTCCTAGCGGGGGGGAGCTCCTACAATGAGCAGTTCTTC. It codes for CASSTFLAGGSSYNEQFF. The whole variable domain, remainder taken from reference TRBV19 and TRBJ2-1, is DGGITQSPKYLFRKEGQNVTLSCEQNLNHDAMYWYRQDPGQGLRLIYYSQIVNDFQKGDIAEGYSVSREKKESFPLTVTSAQKNPTAFYLCASSTFLAGGSSYNEQFFGPGTRLTVL.

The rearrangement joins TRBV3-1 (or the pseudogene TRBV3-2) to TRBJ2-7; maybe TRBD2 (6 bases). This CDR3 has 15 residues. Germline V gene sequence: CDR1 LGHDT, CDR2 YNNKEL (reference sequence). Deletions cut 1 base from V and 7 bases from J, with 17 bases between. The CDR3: CASSQGDLGSWEQYF. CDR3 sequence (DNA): TGTGCCAGCAGCCAAGGGGACTTAGGGTCGTGGGAGCAGTACTTC.

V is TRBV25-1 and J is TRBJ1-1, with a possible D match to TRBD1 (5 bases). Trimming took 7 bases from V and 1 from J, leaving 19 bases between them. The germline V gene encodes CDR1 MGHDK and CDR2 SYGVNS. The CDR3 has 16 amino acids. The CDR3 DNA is TGTGCCAGCACTCCGGCTTGGGGCAGGGAGAACACTGAAGCTTTCTTT. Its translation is CASTPAWGRENTEAFF.

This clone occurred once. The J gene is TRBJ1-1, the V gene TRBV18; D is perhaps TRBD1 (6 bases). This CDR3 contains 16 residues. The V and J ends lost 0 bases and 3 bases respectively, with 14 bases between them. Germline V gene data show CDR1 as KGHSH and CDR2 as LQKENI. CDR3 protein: CASSPPTGNGYTEAFF. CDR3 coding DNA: TGTGCCAGCTCACCACCTACAGGGAATGGGTACACTGAAGCTTTCTTT.

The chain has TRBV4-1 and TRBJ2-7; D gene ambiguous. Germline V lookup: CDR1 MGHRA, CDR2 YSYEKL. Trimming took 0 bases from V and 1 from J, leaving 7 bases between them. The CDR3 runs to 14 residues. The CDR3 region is CASSQESLSYEQYF. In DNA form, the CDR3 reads TGCGCCAGCAGCCAAGAGTCACTGTCCTACGAGCAGTACTTC.

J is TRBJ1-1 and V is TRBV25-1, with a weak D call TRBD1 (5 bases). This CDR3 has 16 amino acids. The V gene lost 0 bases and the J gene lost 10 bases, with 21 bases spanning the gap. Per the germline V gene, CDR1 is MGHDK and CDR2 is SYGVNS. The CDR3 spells CASSEYSWAGKGRAFF. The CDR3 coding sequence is TGTGCCAGCAGTGAATATAGTTGGGCAGGGAAGGGCCGAGCTTTCTTT.

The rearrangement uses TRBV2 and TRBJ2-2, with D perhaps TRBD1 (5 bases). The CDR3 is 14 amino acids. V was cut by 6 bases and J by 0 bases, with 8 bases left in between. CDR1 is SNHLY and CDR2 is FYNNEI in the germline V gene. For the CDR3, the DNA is TGTGCCAGCAGGACAGATACGAACACCGGGGAGCTGTTTTTT. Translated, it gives CASRTDTNTGELFF.

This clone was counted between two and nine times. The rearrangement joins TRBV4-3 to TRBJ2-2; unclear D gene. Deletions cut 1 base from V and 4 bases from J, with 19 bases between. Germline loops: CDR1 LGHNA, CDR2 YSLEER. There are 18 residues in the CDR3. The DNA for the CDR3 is TGCGCCAGCAGCCAAGGGAGATCTGCCAACGGTCCCACCGGGGAGCTGTTTTTT. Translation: CASSQGRSANGPTGELFF.

Written as DNA, the CDR3 is TGTGCCAGCTCACCCTTGCAGGGTAGCAATCAGCCCCAGCATTTT. It codes for CASSPLQGSNQPQHF. The chain combines TRBV18 with TRBJ1-5, with D perhaps TRBD1 (5 bases). CDR1 KGHSH and CDR2 LQKENI come from the germline V gene. The CDR3 contains 15 residues. The V end was cut by 3 bases, the J end by 0 bases, with 9 bases between. The variable domain in full, with the rest retrieved from reference TRBV18 and TRBJ1-5, is NAGVMQNPRHLVRRRGQEARLRCSPMKGHSHVYWYRQLPEEGLKFMVYLQKENIIDESGMPKERFSAEFPKEGPSILRIQQVVRGDSAAYFCASSPLQGSNQPQHFGDGTRLSIL.

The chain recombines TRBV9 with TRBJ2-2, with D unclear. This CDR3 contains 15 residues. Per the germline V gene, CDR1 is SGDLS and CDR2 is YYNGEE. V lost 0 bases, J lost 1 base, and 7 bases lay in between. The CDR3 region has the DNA TGTGCCAGCAGCGTAGCGGCAGGGAACACCGGGGAGCTGTTTTTT. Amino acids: CASSVAAGNTGELFF.

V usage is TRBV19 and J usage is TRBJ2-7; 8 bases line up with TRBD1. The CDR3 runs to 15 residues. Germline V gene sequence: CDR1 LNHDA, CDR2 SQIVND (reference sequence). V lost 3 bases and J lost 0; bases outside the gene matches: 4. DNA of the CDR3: TGTGCCAGTAGTATCGACAGGGGCAGCTCCTACGAGCAGTACTTC. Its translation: CASSIDRGSSYEQYF.

The CDR3 DNA reads as TGTGCCAGCAGATATCGACAGGGGCGATATGGCTACACCTTC. It translates to CASRYRQGRYGYTF. V is TRBV5-6 and J is TRBJ1-2, with TRBD1 matching over 8 bases. The CDR3 covers 14 residues. V shed 5 bases, J shed 5 bases, and the junction held 8 bases outside the gene matches. CDR1 SGHDT and CDR2 YYEEEE come from the germline V gene.

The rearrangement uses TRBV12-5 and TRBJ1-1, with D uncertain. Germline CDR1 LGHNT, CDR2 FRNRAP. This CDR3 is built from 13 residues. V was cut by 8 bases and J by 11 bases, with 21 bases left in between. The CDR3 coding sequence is TGTGCTAGTAGTCCAACTGCCGCCCGATTGGCTTTCTTT. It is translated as CASSPTAARLAFF.

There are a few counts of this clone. DNA of the CDR3: TGTGCCAGCAGGACGGGGACTTCCCCCTACGAGCAGTACTTC. Its translation: CASRTGTSPYEQYF. The V gene is TRBV28, the J gene TRBJ2-7; perhaps TRBD2 as D (6 bases). The V end lost 6 bases, the J end lost 2 bases, and 14 bases lay between the germline ends. This CDR3 is built from 14 residues. CDR1 MDHEN and CDR2 SYDVKM come from the germline V gene.

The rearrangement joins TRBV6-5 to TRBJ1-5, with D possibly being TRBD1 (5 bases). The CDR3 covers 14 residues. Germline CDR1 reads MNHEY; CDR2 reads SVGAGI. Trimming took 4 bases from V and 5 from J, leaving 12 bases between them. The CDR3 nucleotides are TGTGCCAGCAGTTTAGGAGGGGTCGATCAGCCCCAGCATTTT. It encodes CASSLGGVDQPQHF.

CDR3: CASSRQDPSGAETQYF. The CDR3 DNA follows: TGTGCCAGCAGCCGCCAAGACCCCAGCGGAGCAGAGACCCAGTACTTC. The V gene is TRBV11-1, the J gene TRBJ2-5; D possibly corresponds to TRBD2 (5 bases). The CDR3 runs to 16 residues. V lost 5 bases, J lost 4 bases, and 20 bases lay in between. Germline V gives CDR1 SGHAT, CDR2 FQDESV (reference sequence).

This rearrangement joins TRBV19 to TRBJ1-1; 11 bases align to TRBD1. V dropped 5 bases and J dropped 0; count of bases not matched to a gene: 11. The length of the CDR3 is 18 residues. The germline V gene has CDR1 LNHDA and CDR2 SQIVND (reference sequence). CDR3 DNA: TGTGCCAGTAGTCCTAGCTCGGGACAGGGGGATTTGAACACTGAAGCTTTCTTT. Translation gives CASSPSSGQGDLNTEAFF.

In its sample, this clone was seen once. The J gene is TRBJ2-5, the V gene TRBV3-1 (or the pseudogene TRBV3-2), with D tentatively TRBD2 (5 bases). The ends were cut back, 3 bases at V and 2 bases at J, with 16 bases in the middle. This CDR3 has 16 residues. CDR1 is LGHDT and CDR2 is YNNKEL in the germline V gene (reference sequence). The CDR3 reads CASSQNPPTGQETQYF. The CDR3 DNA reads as TGTGCCAGCAGCCAGAATCCCCCCACGGGGCAAGAGACCCAGTACTTC.

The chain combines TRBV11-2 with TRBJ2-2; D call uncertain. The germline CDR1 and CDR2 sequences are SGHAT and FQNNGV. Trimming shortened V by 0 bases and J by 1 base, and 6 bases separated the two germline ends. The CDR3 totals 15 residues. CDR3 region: CASSLENRNTGELFF. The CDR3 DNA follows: TGTGCCAGCAGCTTAGAGAACAGGAACACCGGGGAGCTGTTTTTT.

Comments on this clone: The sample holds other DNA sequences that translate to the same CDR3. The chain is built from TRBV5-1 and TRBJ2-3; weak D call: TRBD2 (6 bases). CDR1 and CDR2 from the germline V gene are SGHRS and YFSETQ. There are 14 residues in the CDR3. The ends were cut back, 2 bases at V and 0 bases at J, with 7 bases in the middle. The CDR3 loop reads CASSLGTSTDTQYF. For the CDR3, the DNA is TGCGCCAGCAGCTTAGGGACTAGCACAGATACGCAGTATTTT.

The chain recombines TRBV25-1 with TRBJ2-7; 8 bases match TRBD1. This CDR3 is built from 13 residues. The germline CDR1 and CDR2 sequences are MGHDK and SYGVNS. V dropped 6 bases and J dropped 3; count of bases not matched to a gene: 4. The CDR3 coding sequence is TGTGCCAGCAGGGTTACAGGGGGCTACGAGCAGTACTTC. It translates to CASRVTGGYEQYF.

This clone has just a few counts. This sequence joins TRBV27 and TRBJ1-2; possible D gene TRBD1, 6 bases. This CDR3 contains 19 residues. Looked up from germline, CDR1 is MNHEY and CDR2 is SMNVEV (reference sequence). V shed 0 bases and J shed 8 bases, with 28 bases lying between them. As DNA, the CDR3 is TGTGCCAGCAGTTTATCGGCTCTAGACTTTGGAAGGGGGTTGGGGGGCTACACCTTC. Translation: CASSLSALDFGRGLGGYTF.

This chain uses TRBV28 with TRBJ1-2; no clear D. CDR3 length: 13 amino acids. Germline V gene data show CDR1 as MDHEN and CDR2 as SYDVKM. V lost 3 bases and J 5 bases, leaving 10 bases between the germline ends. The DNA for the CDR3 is TGTGCCAGCAGTTTGGCCACCCTGTATGGCTACACCTTC. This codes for CASSLATLYGYTF.